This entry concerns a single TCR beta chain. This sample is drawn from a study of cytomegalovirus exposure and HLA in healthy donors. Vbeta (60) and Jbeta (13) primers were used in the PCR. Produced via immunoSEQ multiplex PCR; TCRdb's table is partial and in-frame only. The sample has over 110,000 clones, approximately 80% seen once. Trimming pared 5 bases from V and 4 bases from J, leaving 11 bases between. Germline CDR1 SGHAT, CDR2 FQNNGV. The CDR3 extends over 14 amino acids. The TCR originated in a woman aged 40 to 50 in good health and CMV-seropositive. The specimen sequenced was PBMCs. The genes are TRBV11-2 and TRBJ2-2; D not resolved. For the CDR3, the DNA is TGTGCCAGCAGCCGGGTTGCTCGCACCGGGGAGCTGTTTTTT. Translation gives CASSRVARTGELFF.